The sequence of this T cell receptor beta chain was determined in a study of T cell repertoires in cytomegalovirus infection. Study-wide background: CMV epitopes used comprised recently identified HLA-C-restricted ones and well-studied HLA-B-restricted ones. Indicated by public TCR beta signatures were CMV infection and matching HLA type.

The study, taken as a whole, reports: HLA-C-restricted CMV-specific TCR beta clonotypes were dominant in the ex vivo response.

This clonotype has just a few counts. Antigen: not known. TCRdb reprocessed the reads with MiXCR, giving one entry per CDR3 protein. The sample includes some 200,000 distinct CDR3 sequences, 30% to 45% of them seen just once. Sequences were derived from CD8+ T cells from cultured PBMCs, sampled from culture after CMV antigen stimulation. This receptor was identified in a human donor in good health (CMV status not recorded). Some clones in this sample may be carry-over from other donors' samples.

Here the CDR3 reads CASSSRASGITGELFF. The DNA of the CDR3 is TGTGCCAGCAGCTCGAGGGCTAGCGGGATCACCGGGGAGCTGTTTTTT. This chain uses TRBV11-3 with TRBJ2-2; 9 bases fit TRBD2. V lost 4 bases and J lost 4; bases outside the gene matches: 7. CDR3 length: 16 residues. Germline V gene sequence: CDR1 SGHNT, CDR2 YENEEA.